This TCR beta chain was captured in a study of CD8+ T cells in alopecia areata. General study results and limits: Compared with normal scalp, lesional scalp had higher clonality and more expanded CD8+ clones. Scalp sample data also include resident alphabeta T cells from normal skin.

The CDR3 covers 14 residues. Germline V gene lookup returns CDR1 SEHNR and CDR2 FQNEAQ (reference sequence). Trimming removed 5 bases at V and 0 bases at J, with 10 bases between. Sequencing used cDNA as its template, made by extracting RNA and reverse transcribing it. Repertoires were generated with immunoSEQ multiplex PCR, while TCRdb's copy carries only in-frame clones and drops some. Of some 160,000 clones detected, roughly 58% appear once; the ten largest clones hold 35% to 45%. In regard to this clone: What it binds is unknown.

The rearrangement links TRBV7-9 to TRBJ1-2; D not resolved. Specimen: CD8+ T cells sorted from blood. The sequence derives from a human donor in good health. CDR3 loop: CASSPKTANYGYTF. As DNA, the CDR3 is TGTGCCAGCAGCCCAAAGACGGCTAACTATGGCTACACCTTC.